Listed here is a single T cell receptor beta chain. What it binds is not known. V was pared by 1 base and J by 4 bases, with 6 bases of the junction left unmatched. The CDR3 runs 16 residues. Germline V lookup: CDR1 SGHVS, CDR2 FQNEAQ. Then a second PCR, running about 7 to 11 cycles, was carried out with a sample-barcoded 5' primer and a J-beta primer mix. TCRdb re-called the 5' RACE reads through MiXCR, storing one row per CDR3 protein. The sample carries roughly 1.5 million distinct CDR3 sequences, around 40% recorded once. The sample originates from a study of blood T cells in healthy people across ages. Study-level points and caveats: With naive T cell percentage, TCR beta diversity showed a strong correlation.

The specimen was blood. The chain recombines TRBV7-8 with TRBJ2-7; TRBD2 aligns across 11 bases. The receptor was isolated from a woman under 30 in good health. The CDR3 loop is CASSLVGTSGQYEQYF. CDR3 sequence (DNA): TGTGCCAGCAGCTTAGTAGGGACTAGCGGTCAATACGAGCAGTACTTC. The full variable domain, in which reference TRBV7-8 and TRBJ2-7 provide the parts outside the CDR3, is GAGVSQSPRYKVAKRGQDVALRCDPISGHVSLFWYQQALGQGPEFLTYFQNEAQLDKSGLPSDRFFAERPEGSVSTLKIQRTQQEDSAVYLCASSLVGTSGQYEQYFGPGTRLTVT.